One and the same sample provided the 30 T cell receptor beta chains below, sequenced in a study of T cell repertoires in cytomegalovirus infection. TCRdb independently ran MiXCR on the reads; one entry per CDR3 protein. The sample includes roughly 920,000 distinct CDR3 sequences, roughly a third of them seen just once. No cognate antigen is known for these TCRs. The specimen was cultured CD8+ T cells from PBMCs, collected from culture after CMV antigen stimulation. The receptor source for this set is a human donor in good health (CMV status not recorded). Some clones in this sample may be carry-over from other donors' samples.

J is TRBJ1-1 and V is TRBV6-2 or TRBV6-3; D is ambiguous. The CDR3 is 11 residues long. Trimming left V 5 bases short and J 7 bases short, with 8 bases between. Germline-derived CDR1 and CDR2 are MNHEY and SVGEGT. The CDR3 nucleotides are TGTGCCAGCAGTGATTCTGGTGAAGCTTTCTTT. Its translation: CASSDSGEAFF.

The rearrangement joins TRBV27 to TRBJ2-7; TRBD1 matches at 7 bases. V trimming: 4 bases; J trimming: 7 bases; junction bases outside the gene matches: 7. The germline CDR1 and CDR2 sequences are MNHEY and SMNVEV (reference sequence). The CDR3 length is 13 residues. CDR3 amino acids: CASSWAGGKEQYF. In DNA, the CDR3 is TGTGCCAGCAGTTGGGCAGGGGGTAAGGAGCAGTACTTC.

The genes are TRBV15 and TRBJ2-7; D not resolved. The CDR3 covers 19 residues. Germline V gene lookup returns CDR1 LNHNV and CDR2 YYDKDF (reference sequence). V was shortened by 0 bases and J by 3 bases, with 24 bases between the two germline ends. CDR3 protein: CATSRDRRPSPQPNYEQYV. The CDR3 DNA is TGTGCCACCAGCAGAGACAGGCGTCCCAGTCCCCAGCCAAACTACGAGCAGTACGTC.

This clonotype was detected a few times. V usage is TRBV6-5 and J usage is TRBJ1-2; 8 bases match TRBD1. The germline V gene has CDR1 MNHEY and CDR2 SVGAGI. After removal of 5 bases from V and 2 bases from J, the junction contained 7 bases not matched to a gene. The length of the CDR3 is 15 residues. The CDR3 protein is CASSPGQGWNYGYTF. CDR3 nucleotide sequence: TGTGCCAGCAGTCCCGGACAGGGCTGGAACTATGGCTACACCTTC.

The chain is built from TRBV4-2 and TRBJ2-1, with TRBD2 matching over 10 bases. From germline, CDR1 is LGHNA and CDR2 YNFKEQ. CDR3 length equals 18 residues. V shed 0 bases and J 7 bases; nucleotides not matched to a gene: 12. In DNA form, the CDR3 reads TGTGCCAGCAGCCAAGATTACGAGGGAGCGGGGGGGGGGAATGAGCAGTTCTTC. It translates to CASSQDYEGAGGGNEQFF.

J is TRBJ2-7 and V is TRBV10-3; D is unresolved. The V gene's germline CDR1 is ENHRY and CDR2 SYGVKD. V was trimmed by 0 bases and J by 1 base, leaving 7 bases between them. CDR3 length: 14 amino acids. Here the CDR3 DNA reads TGTGCCATCAGTGAGTCGAGTTGGTCCTACGAGCAGTACTTC. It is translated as CAISESSWSYEQYF.

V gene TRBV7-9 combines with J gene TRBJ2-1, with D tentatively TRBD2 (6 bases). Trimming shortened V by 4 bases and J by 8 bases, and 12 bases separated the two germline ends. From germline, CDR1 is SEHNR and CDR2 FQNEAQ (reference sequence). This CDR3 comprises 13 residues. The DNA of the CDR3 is TGTGCCAGCAGCTCCCCGGGGGTCTATGAGCAGTTCTTC. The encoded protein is CASSSPGVYEQFF. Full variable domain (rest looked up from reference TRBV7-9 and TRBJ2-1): DTGVSQNPRHKITKRGQNVTFRCDPISEHNRLYWYRQTLGQGPEFLTYFQNEAQLEKSRLLSDRFSAERPKGSFSTLEIQRTEQGDSAMYLCASSSPGVYEQFFGPGTRLTVL.

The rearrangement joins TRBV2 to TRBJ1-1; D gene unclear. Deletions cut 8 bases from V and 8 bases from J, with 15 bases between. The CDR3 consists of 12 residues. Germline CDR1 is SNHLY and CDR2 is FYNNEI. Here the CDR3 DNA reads TGTGCCAGCGTGGGTAGGGCACTCGAAGCTTTCTTT. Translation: CASVGRALEAFF.

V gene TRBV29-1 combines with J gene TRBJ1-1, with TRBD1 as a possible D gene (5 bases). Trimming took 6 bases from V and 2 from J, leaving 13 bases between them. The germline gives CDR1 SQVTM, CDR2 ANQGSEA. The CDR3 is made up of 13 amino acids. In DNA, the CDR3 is TGCAGCGTGATAGGCCAGGGCAACACTGAAGCTTTCTTT. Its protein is CSVIGQGNTEAFF. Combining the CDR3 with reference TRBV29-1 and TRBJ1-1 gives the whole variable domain SAVISQKPSRDICQRGTSLTIQCQVDSQVTMMFWYRQQPGQSLTLIATANQGSEATYESGFVIDKFPISRPNLTFSTLTVSNMSPEDSSIYLCSVIGQGNTEAFFGQGTRLTVV.

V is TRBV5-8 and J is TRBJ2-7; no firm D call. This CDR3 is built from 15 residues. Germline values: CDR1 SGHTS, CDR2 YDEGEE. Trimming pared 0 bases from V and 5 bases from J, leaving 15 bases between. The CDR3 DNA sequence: TGTGCCAGCAGCTTGGGGAGTGCACGGGCTGACGAGCAGTACGTC. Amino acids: CASSLGSARADEQYV.

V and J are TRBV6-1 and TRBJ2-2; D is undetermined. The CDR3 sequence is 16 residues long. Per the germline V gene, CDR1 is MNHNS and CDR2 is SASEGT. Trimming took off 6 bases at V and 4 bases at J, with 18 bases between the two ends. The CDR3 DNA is TGTGCCAGCAGGGTACCTATAGGCCTCTTCACCGGGGAGCTGTTTTTT. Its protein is CASRVPIGLFTGELFF.

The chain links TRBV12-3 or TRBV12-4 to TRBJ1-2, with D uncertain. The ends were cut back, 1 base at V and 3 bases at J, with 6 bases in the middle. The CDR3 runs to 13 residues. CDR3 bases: TGTGCCAGCAGTTTAGATCAGTACTATGGCTACACCTTC. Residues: CASSLDQYYGYTF.

CDR3 sequence (DNA): TGCGCCACCACAGGCGGGGCCCGTGCAGATACGCAGTATTTT. Its translation is CATTGGARADTQYF. This chain joins TRBV4-1 and TRBJ2-3; D might be TRBD2 (6 bases). This CDR3 is 14 amino acids long. V was pared by 10 bases and J by 4 bases, with 18 bases between. Germline V CDR1 and CDR2: MGHRA, YSYEKL.

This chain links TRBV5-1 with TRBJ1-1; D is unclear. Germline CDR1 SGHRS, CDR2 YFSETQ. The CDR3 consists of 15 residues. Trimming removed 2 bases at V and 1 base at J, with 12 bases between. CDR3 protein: CASSFFKGGNTEAFF. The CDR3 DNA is TGCGCCAGCAGCTTCTTTAAGGGAGGGAACACTGAAGCTTTCTTT.

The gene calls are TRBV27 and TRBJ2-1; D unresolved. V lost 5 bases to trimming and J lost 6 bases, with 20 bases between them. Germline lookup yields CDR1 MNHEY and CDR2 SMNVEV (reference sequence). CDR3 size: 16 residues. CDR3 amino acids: CASSLELSPTGNEQFF. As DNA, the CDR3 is TGTGCCAGCAGTCTTGAACTTAGCCCGACGGGCAATGAGCAGTTCTTC.

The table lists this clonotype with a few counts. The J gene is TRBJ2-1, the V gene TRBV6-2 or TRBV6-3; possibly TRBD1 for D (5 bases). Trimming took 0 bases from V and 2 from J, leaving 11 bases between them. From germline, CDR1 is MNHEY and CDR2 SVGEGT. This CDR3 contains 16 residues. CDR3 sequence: CASSYSIREPYNEQFF. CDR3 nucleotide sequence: TGTGCCAGCAGTTACTCGATCAGGGAACCCTACAATGAGCAGTTCTTC.

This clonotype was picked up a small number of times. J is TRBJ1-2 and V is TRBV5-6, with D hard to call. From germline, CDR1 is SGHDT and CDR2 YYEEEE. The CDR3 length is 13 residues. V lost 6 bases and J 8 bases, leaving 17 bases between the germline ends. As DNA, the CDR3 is TGTGCCAGCATCCATCCGAGCGGCGGGGGCTACACCTTC. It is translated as CASIHPSGGGYTF.

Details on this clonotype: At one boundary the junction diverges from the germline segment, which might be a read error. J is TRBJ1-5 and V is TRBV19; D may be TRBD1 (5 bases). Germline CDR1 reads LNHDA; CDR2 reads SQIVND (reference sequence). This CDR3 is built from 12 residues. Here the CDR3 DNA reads TGTGTCAGTAGTGGACAAAATCAGCCCCAGCATTTT. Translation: CVSSGQNQPQHF.

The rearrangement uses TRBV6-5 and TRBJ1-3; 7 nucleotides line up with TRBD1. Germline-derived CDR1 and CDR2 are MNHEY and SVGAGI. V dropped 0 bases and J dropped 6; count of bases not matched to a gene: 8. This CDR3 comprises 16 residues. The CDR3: CASSYSAGGGENTIYF. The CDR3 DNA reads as TGTGCCAGCAGTTACTCGGCAGGGGGAGGAGAAAACACCATATATTTT.

CDR3 protein: CASSLTYLSINEQFF. The DNA for the CDR3 is TGTGCCAGCAGCTTAACCTATCTCAGTATCAATGAGCAGTTCTTC. The chain links TRBV7-3 to TRBJ2-1; D is uncertain. Trimming took off 0 bases at V and 6 bases at J, with 12 bases between the two ends. The CDR3 consists of 15 residues. Looked up from germline, CDR1 is SGHTA and CDR2 is FQGTGA.

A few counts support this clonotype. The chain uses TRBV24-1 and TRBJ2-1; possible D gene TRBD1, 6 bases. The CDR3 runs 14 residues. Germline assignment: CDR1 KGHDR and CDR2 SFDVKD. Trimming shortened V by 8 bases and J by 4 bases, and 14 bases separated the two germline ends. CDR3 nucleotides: TGTGCCACCAAGCAGGGGTCCGGTTACAATGAGCAGTTCTTC. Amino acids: CATKQGSGYNEQFF.

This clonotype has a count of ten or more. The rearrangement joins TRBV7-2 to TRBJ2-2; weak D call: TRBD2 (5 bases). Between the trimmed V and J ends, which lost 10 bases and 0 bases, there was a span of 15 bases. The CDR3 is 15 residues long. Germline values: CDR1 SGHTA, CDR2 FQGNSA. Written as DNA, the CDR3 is TGTGCCACAAAGCGGACCGCTTCGAACACCGGGGAGCTGTTTTTT. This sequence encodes CATKRTASNTGELFF.

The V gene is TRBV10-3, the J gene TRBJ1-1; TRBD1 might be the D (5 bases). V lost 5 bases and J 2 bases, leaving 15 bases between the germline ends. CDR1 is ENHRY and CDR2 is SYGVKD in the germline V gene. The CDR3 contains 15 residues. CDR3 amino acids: CAISIYRDGNTEAFF. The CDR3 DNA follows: TGTGCCATCAGTATTTACCGGGACGGCAACACTGAAGCTTTCTTT.

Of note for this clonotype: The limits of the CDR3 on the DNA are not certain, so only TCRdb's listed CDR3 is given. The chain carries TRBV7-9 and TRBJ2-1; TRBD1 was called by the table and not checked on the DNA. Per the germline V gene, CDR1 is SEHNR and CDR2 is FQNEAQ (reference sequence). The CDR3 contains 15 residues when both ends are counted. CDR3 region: CASSFGSGQYNEQFF.

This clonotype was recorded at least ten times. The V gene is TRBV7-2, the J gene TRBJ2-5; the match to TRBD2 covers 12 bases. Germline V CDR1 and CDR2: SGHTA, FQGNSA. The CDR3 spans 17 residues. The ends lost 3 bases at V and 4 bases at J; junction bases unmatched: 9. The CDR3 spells CASSFPSSGGATETQYF. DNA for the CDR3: TGTGCCAGCAGCTTTCCCTCTAGCGGGGGGGCCACAGAGACCCAGTACTTC.

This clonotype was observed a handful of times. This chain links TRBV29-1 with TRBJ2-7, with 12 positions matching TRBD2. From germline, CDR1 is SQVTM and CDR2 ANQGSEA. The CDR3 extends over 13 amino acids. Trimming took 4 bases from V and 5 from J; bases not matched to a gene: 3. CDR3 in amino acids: CSVVGTSGHEQYF. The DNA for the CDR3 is TGCAGCGTTGTCGGGACTAGCGGGCACGAGCAGTACTTC.

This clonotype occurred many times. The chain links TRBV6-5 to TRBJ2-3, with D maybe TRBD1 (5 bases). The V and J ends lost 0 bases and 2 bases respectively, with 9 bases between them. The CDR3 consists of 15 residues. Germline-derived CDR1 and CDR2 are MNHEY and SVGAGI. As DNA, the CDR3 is TGTGCCAGCAGTTACTCCGAAGGGGCCACAGATACGCAGTATTTT. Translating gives CASSYSEGATDTQYF.

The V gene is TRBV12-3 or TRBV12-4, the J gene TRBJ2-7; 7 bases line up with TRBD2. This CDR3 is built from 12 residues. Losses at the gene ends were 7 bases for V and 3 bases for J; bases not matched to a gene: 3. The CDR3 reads CASNRGVYEQYF. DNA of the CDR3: TGTGCCAGCAACCGGGGGGTCTACGAGCAGTACTTC.

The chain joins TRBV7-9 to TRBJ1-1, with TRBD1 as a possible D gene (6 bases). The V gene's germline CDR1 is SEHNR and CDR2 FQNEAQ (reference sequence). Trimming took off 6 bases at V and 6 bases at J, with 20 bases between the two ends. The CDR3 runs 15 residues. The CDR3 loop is CASSSPFVWGPEAFF. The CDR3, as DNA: TGTGCCAGCAGTTCCCCTTTCGTTTGGGGGCCTGAAGCTTTCTTT.

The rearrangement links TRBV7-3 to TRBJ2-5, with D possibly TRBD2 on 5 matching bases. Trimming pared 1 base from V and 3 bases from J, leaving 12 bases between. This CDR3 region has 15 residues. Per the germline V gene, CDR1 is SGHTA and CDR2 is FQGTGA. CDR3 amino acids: CASSLSGGIKETQYF. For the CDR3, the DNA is TGTGCCAGCAGCTTAAGTGGAGGCATCAAAGAGACCCAGTACTTC.